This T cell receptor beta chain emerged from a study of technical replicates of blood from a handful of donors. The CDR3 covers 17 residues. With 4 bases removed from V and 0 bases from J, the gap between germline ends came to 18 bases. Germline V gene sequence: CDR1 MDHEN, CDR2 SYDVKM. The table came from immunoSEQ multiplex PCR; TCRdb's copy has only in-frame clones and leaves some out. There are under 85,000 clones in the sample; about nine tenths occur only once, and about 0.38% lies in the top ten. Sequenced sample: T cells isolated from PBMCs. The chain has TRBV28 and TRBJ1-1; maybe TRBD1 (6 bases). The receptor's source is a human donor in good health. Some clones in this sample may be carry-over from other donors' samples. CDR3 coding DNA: TGTGCCAGCAGTTGGAAGGGGGTACCCTCCATGAACACTGAAGCTTTCTTT. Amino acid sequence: CASSWKGVPSMNTEAFF.